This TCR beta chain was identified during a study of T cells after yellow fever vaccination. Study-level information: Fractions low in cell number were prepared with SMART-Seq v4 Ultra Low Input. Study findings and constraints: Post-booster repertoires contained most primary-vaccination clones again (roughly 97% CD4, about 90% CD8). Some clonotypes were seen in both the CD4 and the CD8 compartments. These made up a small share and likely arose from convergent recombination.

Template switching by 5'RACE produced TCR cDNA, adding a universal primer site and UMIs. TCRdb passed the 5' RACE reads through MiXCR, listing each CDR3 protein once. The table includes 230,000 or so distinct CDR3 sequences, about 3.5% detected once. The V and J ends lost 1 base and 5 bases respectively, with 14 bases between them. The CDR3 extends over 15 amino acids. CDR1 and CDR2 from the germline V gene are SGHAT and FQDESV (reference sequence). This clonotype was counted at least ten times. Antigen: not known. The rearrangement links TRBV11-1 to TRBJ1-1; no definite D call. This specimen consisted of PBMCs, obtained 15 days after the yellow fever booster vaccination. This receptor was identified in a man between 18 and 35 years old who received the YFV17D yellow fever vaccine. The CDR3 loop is CASSLVDTGGTEAFF. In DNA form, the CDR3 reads TGTGCCAGCAGCTTAGTCGACACCGGAGGAACTGAAGCTTTCTTT.